The 19 T cell receptor beta chains given below trace back to one sample, sequenced in a study of cytomegalovirus exposure and HLA in healthy donors. Primers: 60 Vbeta forward and 13 Jbeta reverse. Profiling relied on immunoSEQ multiplex PCR, and the TCRdb table lists in-frame clones only, not all of them. The profile covers over 150,000 clones, with about 80% appearing a single time and about 3.8% taken by the ten largest. Sequencing was done on a sample of PBMCs. The receptors stem from a woman in her sixties in good health and CMV-seropositive.

In this sample, this clone turned up a few times. CDR3 region: CASSLVWTSGDSSYEQYF. The CDR3 coding sequence is TGTGCCAGCTCACTCGTCTGGACTAGCGGTGATAGCTCCTACGAGCAGTACTTC. The genes are TRBV18 and TRBJ2-7; 10 nucleotides line up with TRBD2. Per the germline V gene, CDR1 is KGHSH and CDR2 is LQKENI. CDR3 length: 18 amino acids. V lost 4 bases, J lost 0 bases, and 12 bases stayed unmatched.

The chain is built from TRBV14 and TRBJ2-7, with TRBD1 as a possible D gene (5 bases). The CDR3 contains 12 residues. V lost 4 bases and J 5 bases, leaving 9 bases between the germline ends. Germline lookup yields CDR1 SGHDN and CDR2 FVKESK. The CDR3 coding sequence is TGTGCCAGCAGCCGTTTCAGGGACGAGCAGTACTTC. Amino acid sequence: CASSRFRDEQYF. Supplemented by reference TRBV14 and TRBJ2-7, the full variable domain reads EAGVTQFPSHSVIEKGQTVTLRCDPISGHDNLYWYRRVMGKEIKFLLHFVKESKQDESGMPNNRFLAERTGGTYSTLKVQPAELEDSGVYFCASSRFRDEQYFGPGTRLTVT.

This chain links TRBV15 with TRBJ1-2, with D tentatively TRBD1 (6 bases). CDR1 is LNHNV, CDR2 YYDKDF, per germline (reference sequence). The CDR3 is 17 amino acids. V gave up 0 bases and J gave up 1 base, with 15 bases separating them. The CDR3 here is CATSRDFGGGDNYGYTF. The CDR3 region has the DNA TGTGCCACCAGCAGAGATTTCGGGGGGGGCGATAACTATGGCTACACCTTC.

J is TRBJ2-7 and V is TRBV4-2, with 7 positions matching TRBD2. Losses at the gene ends were 0 bases for V and 0 bases for J; bases not matched to a gene: 8. The CDR3 runs 17 residues. Germline-derived CDR1 and CDR2 are LGHNA and YNFKEQ. CDR3: CASSQDGGVRASYEQYF. The CDR3 coding sequence is TGTGCCAGCAGCCAAGATGGGGGGGTTAGGGCCTCCTACGAGCAGTACTTC.

The chain is built from TRBV7-9 and TRBJ1-2, with 9 nucleotides matching TRBD1. With 6 bases clipped from V and 6 bases from J, the junction kept 5 bases outside the gene matches. In germline, CDR1 is SEHNR, CDR2 FQNEAQ (reference sequence). The CDR3 consists of 13 residues. CDR3 in DNA: TGTGCCAGCAGACTGGGACAGGGTGATGGCTACACCTTC. This sequence encodes CASRLGQGDGYTF.

The V call is TRBV18, the J call TRBJ1-5; TRBD1 agrees at 9 bases. The CDR3 totals 20 residues. J lost 5 bases, V lost 1 base, and 18 bases had no gene match. Germline CDR1 KGHSH, CDR2 LQKENI. In DNA form, the CDR3 reads TGTGCCAGCTCACCACGGGTAGCCAATCGGGACAGGGTGGGCGATCAGCCCCAGCATTTT. Its translation is CASSPRVANRDRVGDQPQHF.

The chain links TRBV5-6 to TRBJ2-1; 7 nucleotides agree with TRBD2. V shed 8 bases, J shed 4 bases, and the junction held 9 bases outside the gene matches. Germline V gene lookup returns CDR1 SGHDT and CDR2 YYEEEE. This CDR3 is built from 14 residues. In DNA form, the CDR3 reads TGTGCCAGTATGACTAGCTTCGGATACAATGAGCAGTTCTTC. Translated: CASMTSFGYNEQFF.

The chain recombines TRBV9 with TRBJ1-1; TRBD1 aligns across 7 bases. The germline V gene has CDR1 SGDLS and CDR2 YYNGEE. Unmatched junction bases numbered 2, after V lost 1 base and J lost 5 bases. The CDR3 sequence is 13 residues long. CDR3 amino acids: CASSVTGVTEAFF. CDR3 coding DNA: TGTGCCAGCAGCGTAACAGGGGTGACTGAAGCTTTCTTT.

The rearrangement uses TRBV11-3 and TRBJ2-5, with 12 bases lining up with TRBD2. The germline gives CDR1 SGHNT, CDR2 YENEEA. This CDR3 has 16 residues. The J segment lost 2 bases and the V segment lost 5 bases, leaving 6 bases of the junction unmatched. CDR3 in DNA: TGTGCCAGCAGCCCTGGACTAGCGGGGTTGCAAGAGACCCAGTACTTC. Protein sequence: CASSPGLAGLQETQYF.

This clone was recorded a few times. This chain connects TRBV10-3 to TRBJ1-5, with D hard to call. The CDR3 is made up of 13 amino acids. Germline CDR1 and CDR2: ENHRY and SYGVKD. The ends were cut back, 3 bases at V and 4 bases at J, with 7 bases in the middle. The CDR3 loop reads CAISDTANQPQHF. CDR3 nucleotide sequence: TGTGCCATCAGTGATACAGCAAATCAGCCCCAGCATTTT.

The V call is TRBV11-2, the J call TRBJ2-7; D is possibly TRBD1 (5 bases). The CDR3 is 15 residues long. Trimming stripped 3 bases from V and 0 bases from J, with 12 bases between. Germline V CDR1 and CDR2: SGHAT, FQNNGV. DNA of the CDR3: TGTGCCAGCAGCTTCTCACAGGATAGCTCCTACGAGCAGTACTTC. This encodes CASSFSQDSSYEQYF.

Only one count was recorded for this clone. V and J are TRBV28 and TRBJ2-1, with 11 bases aligning to TRBD2. The CDR3 covers 17 residues. Germline V gene sequence: CDR1 MDHEN, CDR2 SYDVKM. V shed 5 bases, J shed 4 bases, and the junction held 10 bases outside the gene matches. The CDR3 is CASSEASGRFLYNEQFF. CDR3 coding DNA: TGTGCCAGCAGTGAGGCTAGCGGGAGGTTCCTTTACAATGAGCAGTTCTTC.

On this clone: One junction end disagrees with the germline gene, perhaps due to a read error. The chain couples TRBV7-7 to TRBJ2-5; 8 nucleotides align to TRBD2. The CDR3 is 16 residues long. In germline, CDR1 is SSHAT, CDR2 FNYEAQ (reference sequence). In DNA, the CDR3 is TGTGCTAGCAGCTTGGGTAGCGGGACTCAACAAGAGACCCAGTACTTC. Amino acids: CASSLGSGTQQETQYF.

This clone occurred a few times. The chain has TRBV5-4 and TRBJ2-3; 14 bases fit TRBD2. The CDR3 is 17 amino acids. Germline trimming cut 1 base from V and 3 bases from J; bases unmatched to any gene: 4. In germline, CDR1 is SGHNT, CDR2 YYREEE (reference sequence). The DNA of the CDR3 is TGTGCCAGCAGCTTGAGACTAGCGGGAGGGGGGACAGATACGCAGTATTTT. Protein: CASSLRLAGGGTDTQYF.

The chain links TRBV28 to TRBJ1-1, with D maybe TRBD1 (6 bases). The CDR3 sequence is 14 residues long. Trimming cost V 2 bases and J 5 bases, with 12 bases left between them. Germline V CDR1 and CDR2: MDHEN, SYDVKM. The CDR3 sequence: CASSLGHQGTEAFF. The CDR3 DNA reads as TGTGCCAGCAGTTTAGGCCACCAGGGGACTGAAGCTTTCTTT.

The chain combines TRBV14 with TRBJ2-5; 10 nucleotides match TRBD1. The V and J ends lost 3 bases and 4 bases, in that order; junction bases with no gene match: 11. There are 17 residues in the CDR3. Germline CDR1 and CDR2: SGHDN and FVKESK. The chain's CDR3 is CASSQVTGGGRSETQYF. CDR3 coding DNA: TGTGCCAGCAGCCAGGTGACAGGGGGCGGACGATCAGAGACCCAGTACTTC.

This chain connects TRBV19 to TRBJ1-6; a possible D gene is TRBD1 (5 bases). Germline CDR1 LNHDA, CDR2 SQIVND (reference sequence). This CDR3 has 15 amino acids. Trimming left V 3 bases short and J 6 bases short, with 12 bases between. The CDR3 sequence is CASSIQDKGNSPLHF. CDR3 sequence (DNA): TGTGCCAGTAGTATCCAGGACAAGGGTAATTCACCCCTCCACTTT. Combining the CDR3 with reference TRBV19 and TRBJ1-6 gives the whole variable domain DGGITQSPKYLFRKEGQNVTLSCEQNLNHDAMYWYRQDPGQGLRLIYYSQIVNDFQKGDIAEGYSVSREKKESFPLTVTSAQKNPTAFYLCASSIQDKGNSPLHFGNGTRLTVT.

V gene TRBV5-1 combines with J gene TRBJ2-1; D may be TRBD2 (6 bases). V lost 2 bases and J lost 9, with 21 bases in between. In germline, CDR1 is SGHRS, CDR2 YFSETQ. The CDR3 loop spans 16 amino acids. In DNA, the CDR3 is TGCGCCAGCAGCTTCACGGGAGATCTCACAGTTGGTGAGCAGTTCTTC. Translated: CASSFTGDLTVGEQFF.

The chain has TRBV27 and TRBJ2-1, with 9 bases aligning to TRBD2. This CDR3 comprises 14 residues. J lost 9 bases, V lost 3 bases, and 6 bases had no gene match. Germline assignment: CDR1 MNHEY and CDR2 SMNVEV (reference sequence). The CDR3 nucleotides read TGTGCCAGCAGTTTCGGCGGGGGGGCTTCTGAGCAGTTCTTC. Protein: CASSFGGGASEQFF.